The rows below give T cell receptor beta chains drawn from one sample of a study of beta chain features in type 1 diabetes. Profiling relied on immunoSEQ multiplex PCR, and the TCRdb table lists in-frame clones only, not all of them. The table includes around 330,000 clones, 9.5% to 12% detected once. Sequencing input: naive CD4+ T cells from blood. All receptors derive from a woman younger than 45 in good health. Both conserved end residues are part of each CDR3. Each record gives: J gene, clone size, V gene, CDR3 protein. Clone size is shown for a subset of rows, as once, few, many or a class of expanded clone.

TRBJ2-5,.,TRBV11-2,CASSSLLAGGPYQETQYF
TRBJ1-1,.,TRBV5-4,CASSLSGGEAFF
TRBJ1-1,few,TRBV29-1,CSAGHYQGEAFF
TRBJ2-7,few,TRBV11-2,CASSQDRGYGHEQYF
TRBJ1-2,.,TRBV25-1,CASTLGGNYGYTF
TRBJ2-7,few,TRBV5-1,CASLDRPYEQYF
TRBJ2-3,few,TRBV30,CAWGPHTGGSSDTQYF
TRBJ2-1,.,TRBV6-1,CASSGLNEQFF
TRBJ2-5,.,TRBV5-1,CASSIHLGLQIAETQYF
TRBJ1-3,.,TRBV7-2,CASSLRLQSSGNTIYF
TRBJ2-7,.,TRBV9,CASSESVAESYEQYF
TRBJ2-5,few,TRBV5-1,CASSLDGTQQETQYF
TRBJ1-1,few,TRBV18,CASSPPPAEAFF
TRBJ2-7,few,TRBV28,CASRSGQGTMDEQYF
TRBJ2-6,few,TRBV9,CASSVGTSGPGANVLTF
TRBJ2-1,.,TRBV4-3,CASSQVYGSSYNEQFF
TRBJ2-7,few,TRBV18,CASSPGQGLGYEQYF
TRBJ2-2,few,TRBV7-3,CASSLRGQGFGELFF
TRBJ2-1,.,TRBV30,CAWSRDGVYEQFF
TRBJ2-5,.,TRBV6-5,CASSYEGLVGQTQYF
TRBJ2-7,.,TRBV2,CASSVEESRYEQYF
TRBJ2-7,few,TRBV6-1,CASLLTSGSSEQYF
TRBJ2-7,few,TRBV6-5,CASSTGTGGTYEQYF
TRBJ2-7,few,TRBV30,CAWSQGYEQYF
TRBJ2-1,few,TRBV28,CASAPSLPYNEQFF
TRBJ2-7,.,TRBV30,CAWSVSGYEQYF
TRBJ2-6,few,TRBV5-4,CASREGAGGANVLTF
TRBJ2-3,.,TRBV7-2,CASSLVGSNSDTQYF
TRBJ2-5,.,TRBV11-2,CERASGSQETQYF
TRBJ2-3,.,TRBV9,CASSVGARQSTDTQYF
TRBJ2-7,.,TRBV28,CASSAAGLAGDEQYF
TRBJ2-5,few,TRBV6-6,CASSYLGTPQETQYF
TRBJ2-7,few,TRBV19,CASSIRTGSYEQYF
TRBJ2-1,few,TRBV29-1,CSVEEWLAGVNEQFF
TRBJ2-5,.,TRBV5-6,CASSLYEETQYF
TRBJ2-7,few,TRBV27,CASTSDRDHEQYF
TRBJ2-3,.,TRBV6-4,CASRAGTASTDTQYF
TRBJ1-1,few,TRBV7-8,CASSRTAREGNTEAFF
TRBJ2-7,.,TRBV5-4,CASSPSLGRSYEQYF
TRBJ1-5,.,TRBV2,CASRAGGGNQPQHF
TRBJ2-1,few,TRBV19,CASSIGAGRSYNEQFF
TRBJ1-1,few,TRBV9,CASSIRGTTEAFF
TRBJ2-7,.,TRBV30,CAWSKKQAYEQYF
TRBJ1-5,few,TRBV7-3,CASSLTGSQPQHF
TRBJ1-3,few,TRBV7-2,CASSTRDSSGNTIYF
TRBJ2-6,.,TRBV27,CASSFARPSGANVLTF
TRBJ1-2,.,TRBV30,CAWSDLGEAGYGYTF
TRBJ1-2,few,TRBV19,CASSMPGTANYGYTF
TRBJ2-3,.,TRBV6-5,CASRLTSGFTDTQYF
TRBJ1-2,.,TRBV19,CASSIVGSDGYTF
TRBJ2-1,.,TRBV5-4,CASSLARSGRSYNEQFF
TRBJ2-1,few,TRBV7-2,CASTPSGSSYNEQFF
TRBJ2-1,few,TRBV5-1,CASSVEAYNEQFF
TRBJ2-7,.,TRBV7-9,CASSRRDSGAYEQYF
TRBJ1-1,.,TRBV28,CAASGTANTEAFF